What follows describes a single T cell receptor beta chain. This sample was taken from a study of blood T cell repertoires in COVID-19. The repertoire was sequenced with immunoSEQ multiplex PCR; TCRdb's copy has only in-frame clones and lacks some. Among about 180,000 clones listed, approximately 88% were seen once. Material: PBMCs or T cells enriched from blood (not recorded which). This TCR was recovered from a young woman who had recovered from COVID-19.

CDR3 sequence (DNA): TGTGCCAGCAGTTTAGCGACAGGGAACTATGGCTACACCTTC. This gives the protein CASSLATGNYGYTF. The rearrangement links TRBV2 to TRBJ1-2; 7 bases are shared with TRBD1. This CDR3 has 14 residues. Unmatched junction bases numbered 5, after V lost 5 bases and J lost 2 bases. Germline V gives CDR1 SNHLY, CDR2 FYNNEI. The full variable domain, in which reference TRBV2 and TRBJ1-2 provide the parts outside the CDR3, is EPEVTQTPSHQVTQMGQEVILRCVPISNHLYFYWYRQILGQKVEFLVSFYNNEISEKSEIFDDQFSVERPDGSNFTLKIRSTKLEDSAMYFCASSLATGNYGYTFGSGTRLTVV.